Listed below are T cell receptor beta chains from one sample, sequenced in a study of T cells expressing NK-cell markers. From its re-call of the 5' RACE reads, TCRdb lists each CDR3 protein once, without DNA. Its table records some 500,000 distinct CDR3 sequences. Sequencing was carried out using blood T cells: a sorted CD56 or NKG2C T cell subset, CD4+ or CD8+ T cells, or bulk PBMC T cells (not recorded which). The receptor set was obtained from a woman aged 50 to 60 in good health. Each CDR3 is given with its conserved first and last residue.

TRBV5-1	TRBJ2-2	CASSPGDTRTGELFF
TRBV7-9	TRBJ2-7	CASSLIDNTYEQYF
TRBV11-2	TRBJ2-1	CASRLGGGQFF
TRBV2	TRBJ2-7	CASRDTTYEQYF
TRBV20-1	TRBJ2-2	CSARGARDPHRGGELFF
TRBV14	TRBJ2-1	CASSQESNLAGIDNEQFF
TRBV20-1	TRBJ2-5	CSATKKLPALETQYF
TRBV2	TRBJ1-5	CATASPSQPQHF
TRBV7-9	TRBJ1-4	CASSPDSSNEKLFF
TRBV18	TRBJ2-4	CASSPRGTGFPDQYF
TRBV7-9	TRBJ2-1	CASSLWREGRMEQFF
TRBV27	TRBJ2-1	CASSRPKVAGVNEQFF
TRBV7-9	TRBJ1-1	CASSKDGTNTEAFF
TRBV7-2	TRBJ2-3	CASSMGLSTDTQYF
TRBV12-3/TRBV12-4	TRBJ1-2	CASSSGPYGYTF
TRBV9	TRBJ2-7	CASSADLHSYEQYF
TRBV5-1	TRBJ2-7	CASSLDAPRPPGQGVYEQYF
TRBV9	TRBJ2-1	CASSVGLAGGREQFF
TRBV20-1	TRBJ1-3	CSARPGQGTFTIYF
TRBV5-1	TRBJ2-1	CASSLAGTSGLVAYNEQFF
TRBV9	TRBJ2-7	CASVNSGTSGSYEQYF
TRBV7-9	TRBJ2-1	CASIRDFSYNEQFF
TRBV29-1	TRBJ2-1	CSVVTSGLPYNEQFF
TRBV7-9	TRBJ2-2	CASTRGGGVPPNTGELFF
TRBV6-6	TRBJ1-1	CASRTGGGTEAFF
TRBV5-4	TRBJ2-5	CASSLVGQQETQYF
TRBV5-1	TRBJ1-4	CASSPGQGGVKTNEKLFF
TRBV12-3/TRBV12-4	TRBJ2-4	CASSLVLGVYLAKNIQYF
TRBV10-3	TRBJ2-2	CAISESTRDTGELFF
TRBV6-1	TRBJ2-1	CASSGLAPLQFF
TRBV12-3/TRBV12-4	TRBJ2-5	CASSSWSSGRVETQYF
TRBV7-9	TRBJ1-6	CASSFGSPSSPLHF
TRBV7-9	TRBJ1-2	CASSPAPGYQGYTF